These 2 T cell receptor beta chains originate from one sample sequenced in a study of shared clonotypes between healthy human individuals. Sequencing was performed with immunoSEQ multiplex PCR; in TCRdb, only in-frame clones are kept and a portion is missing. The sample holds about 1.5 million clones, about 98% seen once. The sample comprised naive CD4+ T cells sorted from blood. Subset of the sample: CD45RA+ positively selected. All receptors come from a young man in good health.

The V gene is TRBV9, the J gene TRBJ1-1; the match to TRBD1 covers 9 bases. CDR3 length: 16 residues. V was clipped by 3 bases and J by 1 base; unmatched bases: 7. Germline CDR1 reads SGDLS; CDR2 reads YYNGEE. CDR3 amino acids: CASSATGGMGNTEAFF. DNA of the CDR3: TGTGCCAGCAGCGCAACAGGGGGCATGGGGAACACTGAAGCTTTCTTT.

The chain is built from TRBV7-6 and TRBJ2-1; 12 bases agree with TRBD2. Trimming cost V 5 bases and J 5 bases; bases outside gene matches: 4. This CDR3 is built from 15 residues. Germline CDR1 SGHVS, CDR2 FNYEAQ. The CDR3 loop is CASSPSGRGDNEQFF. The CDR3 DNA is TGTGCCAGCAGCCCTAGCGGGAGGGGCGACAATGAGCAGTTCTTC.